This T cell receptor (beta chain) was documented in a study of blood T cell repertoires in COVID-19. On the study more broadly: Sites across the United States, Italy and Spain contributed samples from acute and convalescent COVID-19. PBMCs, B-cell-depleted T cells, or T cells were the source of the cDNA or gDNA that made up the material.

Authors' processing steps: Amplified reference gene primers provided the basis for estimating nucleated cell counts. Clones were read by immunoSEQ multiplex PCR, and TCRdb kept only the in-frame ones, dropping some. That table furnishes V, J and clone size, whereas the DNA furnished D and trimming. The data hold some 240,000 clones, with around 83% observed a single time. CDR3 length equals 14 residues. Germline V gene sequence: CDR1 GTSNPN, CDR2 SVGIG (reference sequence). V lost 4 bases and J lost 4, with 13 bases in between. This receptor was identified in a man aged 50-60 years with active or convalescent COVID-19. Sequenced: peripheral blood. The chain has TRBV30 and TRBJ2-2; D is possibly TRBD1 (5 bases). Written as DNA, the CDR3 is TGTGCCTGGAAGGGGCCAGTTGGCACCGGGGAGCTGTTTTTT. Its translation: CAWKGPVGTGELFF.